The 14 T cell receptor beta chains below come from one sample, sequenced in a study of blood T cell repertoires in COVID-19. Profiled with immunoSEQ multiplex PCR; TCRdb holds only in-frame clones, not every one. The sample lists some 460,000 clones; more than 85% were seen once. The sequenced sample was peripheral blood. The receptors were sampled from a woman younger than 45 with acute or convalescent COVID-19.

The chain uses TRBV4-1 and TRBJ2-5; D perhaps matches TRBD2 (5 bases). Per the germline V gene, CDR1 is MGHRA and CDR2 is YSYEKL. There are 15 residues in the CDR3. Deletions cut 0 bases from V and 5 bases from J, with 13 bases between. CDR3 in DNA: TGCGCCAGCAGCCAAGACGGGCTAGCCGAGGAGACCCAGTACTTC. It is translated as CASSQDGLAEETQYF.

This chain links TRBV28 with TRBJ2-5; 12 positions agree with TRBD2. The V segment lost 6 bases and the J segment 4 bases; nucleotides outside the gene matches: 6. This CDR3 has 15 amino acids. CDR1 and CDR2 (germline): MDHEN, SYDVKM. CDR3 DNA: TGTGCCAGCAGGCTAGCGGGGGGGCATATAGAGACCCAGTACTTC. Amino acids: CASRLAGGHIETQYF.

The CDR3: CASTRQPGHMFYGYTF. CDR3 nucleotide sequence: TGTGCCAGCACCCGCCAACCGGGACATATGTTTTATGGCTACACCTTC. The chain has TRBV27 and TRBJ1-2; possibly TRBD1 for D (6 bases). The CDR3 covers 16 residues. The V and J ends lost 7 bases and 5 bases respectively, with 23 bases between them. Germline V gene sequence: CDR1 MNHEY, CDR2 SMNVEV (reference sequence).

The rearrangement links TRBV21-1 to TRBJ2-5; TRBD2 was called by the table and not checked on the DNA. TRBV21-1 corresponds to a pseudogene. The CDR3 is 19 residues long. CDR3 DNA: TGTGCCAGGACGCGGGGCTTTGTAGCGGAGACATCGTACCAAGAGACCCAGTACTTC. Residues: CARTRGFVAETSYQETQYF.

V is TRBV9 and J is TRBJ2-5, with TRBD2 matching 8 bases. The germline gives CDR1 SGDLS, CDR2 YYNGEE. V shed 0 bases, J shed 5 bases, and the junction held 6 bases outside the gene matches. CDR3 length equals 15 residues. In DNA form, the CDR3 reads TGTGCCAGCAGCGTAGGAAGCGGGGGAAGGGAGACCCAGTACTTC. As protein: CASSVGSGGRETQYF.

The chain recombines TRBV4-2 with TRBJ1-1; TRBD1 might be the D (6 bases). V dropped 0 bases and J dropped 5 bases, with 13 bases sitting between them. The length of the CDR3 is 15 residues. Germline V CDR1 and CDR2: LGHNA, YNFKEQ. The CDR3 DNA sequence: TGTGCCAGCAGCCAAGATGGGGACATTAGGACTGAAGCTTTCTTT. Protein sequence: CASSQDGDIRTEAFF.

This rearrangement joins TRBV7-3 to TRBJ2-1, with TRBD1 matching over 7 bases. This CDR3 comprises 17 residues. V was clipped by 1 base and J by 0 bases; unmatched bases: 6. Germline assignment: CDR1 SGHTA and CDR2 FQGTGA. CDR3 sequence: CASSLIGQVSSYNEQFF. In DNA, the CDR3 is TGTGCCAGCAGCTTAATAGGACAGGTTAGCTCCTACAATGAGCAGTTCTTC. The full variable domain, with the rest looked up from reference TRBV7-3 and TRBJ2-1, is GAGVSQTPSNKVTEKGKYVELRCDPISGHTALYWYRQSLGQGPEFLIYFQGTGAADDSGLPNDRFFAVRPEGSVSTLKIQRTERGDSAVYLCASSLIGQVSSYNEQFFGPGTRLTVL.

Of note for this clone: The sample carries other DNA sequences with the same CDR3. V gene TRBV7-3 combines with J gene TRBJ1-6; tentative D call: TRBD1 (5 bases). Germline loops: CDR1 SGHTA, CDR2 FQGTGA. The CDR3 has 13 residues. V was pared by 2 bases and J by 7 bases, with 6 bases between. This CDR3 reads CASSLRGNSPLHF. CDR3 bases: TGTGCCAGCAGCTTACGGGGGAATTCACCCCTCCACTTT.

This rearrangement joins TRBV5-4 to TRBJ2-3, with 7 nucleotides matching TRBD2. The CDR3 runs to 15 residues. CDR1 and CDR2 from the germline V gene are SGHNT and YYREEE (reference sequence). Germline trimming cut 2 bases from V and 2 bases from J; bases unmatched to any gene: 5. As DNA, the CDR3 is TGTGCCAGCAGCTTAAGAAGCGGGGCCACAGATACGCAGTATTTT. It specifies CASSLRSGATDTQYF.

V gene TRBV4-1 combines with J gene TRBJ1-1, with 7 positions matching TRBD1. Germline V gene lookup returns CDR1 MGHRA and CDR2 YSYEKL. The CDR3 runs to 18 residues. V lost 2 bases to trimming and J lost 0 bases; unmatched junction nucleotides: 12. CDR3 sequence: CASSQRQGMENLNTEAFF. CDR3 DNA: TGCGCCAGCAGCCAACGACAGGGTATGGAGAACTTGAACACTGAAGCTTTCTTT.

V is TRBV15 and J is TRBJ1-2; D may be TRBD1 (6 bases). The CDR3 is 13 amino acids. From germline, CDR1 is LNHNV and CDR2 YYDKDF (reference sequence). V lost 0 bases and J lost 6, with 8 bases in between. The CDR3 DNA follows: TGTGCCACCAGCAGAGACAGGGGAGATGGCTACACCTTC. Protein product: CATSRDRGDGYTF.

The chain has TRBV27 and TRBJ2-2; 8 nucleotides agree with TRBD2. The germline gives CDR1 MNHEY, CDR2 SMNVEV (reference sequence). The CDR3 sequence is 16 residues long. After removal of 8 bases from V and 3 bases from J, the junction contained 11 bases not matched to a gene. The CDR3 spells CASAPPGTRYTGELFF. The CDR3 DNA follows: TGTGCCAGCGCCCCACCCGGGACTAGATACACCGGGGAGCTGTTTTTT.

The genes are TRBV3-1 (or the pseudogene TRBV3-2) and TRBJ1-3; the D is unclear. Germline assignment: CDR1 LGHDT and CDR2 YNNKEL (reference sequence). V was cut by 3 bases and J by 4 bases, with 4 bases left in between. The CDR3 runs to 12 residues. DNA for the CDR3: TGTGCCAGCAGCCACTCCGGAAACACCATATATTTT. This translates into CASSHSGNTIYF.

This sequence joins TRBV18 and TRBJ2-1, with TRBD2 identical over 7 bases. The CDR3 extends over 12 amino acids. V lost 5 bases, J lost 9 bases, and 4 bases stayed unmatched. Germline CDR1 is KGHSH and CDR2 is LQKENI. CDR3 residues: CASSSTSSEQFF. The CDR3 DNA reads TGTGCCAGCTCATCGACTAGCTCTGAGCAGTTCTTC. Full variable domain (outside the CDR3, taken from reference TRBV18 and TRBJ2-1): NAGVMQNPRHLVRRRGQEARLRCSPMKGHSHVYWYRQLPEEGLKFMVYLQKENIIDESGMPKERFSAEFPKEGPSILRIQQVVRGDSAAYFCASSSTSSEQFFGPGTRLTVL.